The clone carrying this T cell receptor beta chain has more than one count but fewer than ten. Its antigen remains unidentified. This sample stems from a study of radiotherapy plus CTLA-4 blockade in lung cancer. Across the study: Overall, around 18% of patients showed an objective response, while over 25% attained disease control. Overall study findings and caveats: TCR clones of tumor origin grew in blood after radiotherapy plus ipilimumab. Together with interferon-beta, which increased in serum after radiation, early dynamic changes in blood T cell clones were reportedly the best predictors of response.

The assay was immunoSEQ multiplex PCR, and TCRdb's table has in-frame clones only and misses some. Found here are around 100,000 clones, about four fifths of them singletons; the top ten hold around 2.7%. Focal radiation was given together with CTLA-4 blockade (ipilimumab) to patients with chemo-refractory metastatic non-small-cell lung cancer. The CDR3 sequence is 15 residues long. V was clipped by 3 bases and J by 4 bases, with 16 bases between them. CDR1 SNHLY and CDR2 FYNNEI come from the germline V gene. Here the sequenced sample was peripheral blood, taken from a patient treated with radiotherapy plus ipilimumab. This chain links TRBV2 with TRBJ2-7, with a possible D match to TRBD2 (6 bases). The receptor was derived from a human donor with non-small cell lung cancer who had a partial response to radiotherapy plus ipilimumab. Some clones in this sample may be carry-over from other donors' samples. The CDR3 is CASSEVGLLWYEQYF. Here the CDR3 DNA reads TGTGCCAGCAGTGAGGTGGGACTTCTCTGGTACGAGCAGTACTTC.